This record concerns one TCR beta chain sequence. Its antigen remains unidentified. Germline V CDR1 and CDR2: MGHRA, YSYEKL. This CDR3 has 16 amino acids. The V end was cut by 4 bases, the J end by 0 bases, with 13 bases between. Clones were read by immunoSEQ multiplex PCR, and TCRdb kept only the in-frame ones, dropping some. The repertoire has approximately 120,000 clones, 89% of them found once; the top ten carry 4% to 5%. The data were taken from a study of T cell responses to AZD1222 COVID-19 vaccine. General study results and limits: Increases in Spike-specific TCR breadth and depth were seen after two AZD1222 doses. Possibly, clonal diversity was underestimated; donors were largely white British and included more females. Of the AZD1222 recipients, only 5 or 6 were seropositive at baseline.

This specimen consisted of peripheral blood, obtained on day 0 of AZD1222 vaccination. This rearrangement joins TRBV4-1 to TRBJ1-5; D is perhaps TRBD1 (6 bases). The sequence came from an adult in good health. CDR3 sequence (DNA): TGCGCCAGCAGCCCCAAAGGGGGATATAGCAATCAGCCCCAGCATTTT. Amino acids: CASSPKGGYSNQPQHF.